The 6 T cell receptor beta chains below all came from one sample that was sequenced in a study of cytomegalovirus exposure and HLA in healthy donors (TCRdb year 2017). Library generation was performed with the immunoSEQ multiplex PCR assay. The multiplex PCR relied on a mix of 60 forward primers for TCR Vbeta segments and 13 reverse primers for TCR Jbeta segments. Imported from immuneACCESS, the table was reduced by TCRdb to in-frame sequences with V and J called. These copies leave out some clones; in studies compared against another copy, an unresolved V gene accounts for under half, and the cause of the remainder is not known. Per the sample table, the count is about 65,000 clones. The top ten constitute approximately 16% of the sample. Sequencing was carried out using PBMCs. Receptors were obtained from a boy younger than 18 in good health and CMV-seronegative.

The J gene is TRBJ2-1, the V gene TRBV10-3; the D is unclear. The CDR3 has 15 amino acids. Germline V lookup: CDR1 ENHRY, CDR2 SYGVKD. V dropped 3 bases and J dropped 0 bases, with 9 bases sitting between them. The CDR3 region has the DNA TGTGCCATCAGTGACCCCTCTATCTCCTACAATGAGCAGTTCTTC. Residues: CAISDPSISYNEQFF.

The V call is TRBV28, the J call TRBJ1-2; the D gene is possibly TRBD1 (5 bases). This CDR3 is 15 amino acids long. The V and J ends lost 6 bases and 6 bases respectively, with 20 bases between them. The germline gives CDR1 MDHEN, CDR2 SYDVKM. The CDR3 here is CASSPTRVKWNGYTF. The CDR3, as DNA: TGTGCCAGCAGCCCTACCAGGGTAAAGTGGAATGGCTACACCTTC.

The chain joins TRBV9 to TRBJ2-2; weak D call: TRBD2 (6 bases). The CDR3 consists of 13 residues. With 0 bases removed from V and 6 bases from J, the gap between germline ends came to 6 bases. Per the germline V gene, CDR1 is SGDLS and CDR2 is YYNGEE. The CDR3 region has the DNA TGTGCCAGCAGCGTAGGCGGGGCCGGGGAGCTGTTTTTT. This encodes CASSVGGAGELFF.

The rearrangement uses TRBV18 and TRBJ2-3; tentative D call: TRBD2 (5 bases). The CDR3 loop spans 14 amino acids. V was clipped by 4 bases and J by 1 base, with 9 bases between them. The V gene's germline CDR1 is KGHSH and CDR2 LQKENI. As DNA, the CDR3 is TGTGCCAGCTCACTTGGAGGCGGCACAGATACGCAGTATTTT. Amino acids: CASSLGGGTDTQYF. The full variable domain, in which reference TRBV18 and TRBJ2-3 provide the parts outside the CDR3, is NAGVMQNPRHLVRRRGQEARLRCSPMKGHSHVYWYRQLPEEGLKFMVYLQKENIIDESGMPKERFSAEFPKEGPSILRIQQVVRGDSAAYFCASSLGGGTDTQYFGPGTRLTVL.

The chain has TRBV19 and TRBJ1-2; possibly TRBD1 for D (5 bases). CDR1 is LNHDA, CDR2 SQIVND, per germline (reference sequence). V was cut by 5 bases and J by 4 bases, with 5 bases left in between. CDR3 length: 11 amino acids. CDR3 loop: CASSDSYGYTF. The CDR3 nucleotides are TGTGCCAGTAGTGACAGCTATGGCTACACCTTC.

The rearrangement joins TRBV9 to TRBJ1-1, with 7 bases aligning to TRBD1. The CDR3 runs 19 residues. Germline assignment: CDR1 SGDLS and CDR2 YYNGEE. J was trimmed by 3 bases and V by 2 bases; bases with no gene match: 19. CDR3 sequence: CASSVSPVDREKWDTEAFF. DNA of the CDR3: TGTGCCAGCAGCGTTTCCCCCGTTGACAGGGAAAAGTGGGACACTGAAGCTTTCTTT.